The source of this TCR beta chain is a study of T cell responses to AZD1222 COVID-19 vaccine. Profiling relied on immunoSEQ multiplex PCR, and the TCRdb table lists in-frame clones only, not all of them. The repertoire holds 95,000 to 150,000 clones, with approximately 85% as singletons. Study-wide results and caveats: Breadth and depth of Spike-specific TCRs rose after two AZD1222 doses. Clonal diversity may have been underestimated, and the donors were mostly white British, with more females than males.

The sample holds a few counts of this clone. Its antigen is unidentified. The starting material was peripheral blood, obtained on day 0 of AZD1222 vaccination. The clonotype comes from an adult in good health.

The chain's CDR3 is CASSSRGRGNTEAFF. The CDR3 bases are TGTGCCAGCAGTTCTCGGGGGCGCGGGAACACTGAAGCTTTCTTT. The V call is TRBV28, the J call TRBJ1-1; maybe TRBD1 (6 bases). Trimming removed 4 bases from V and 1 base from J, with 13 bases in between. There are 15 residues in the CDR3. Germline CDR1 MDHEN, CDR2 SYDVKM.